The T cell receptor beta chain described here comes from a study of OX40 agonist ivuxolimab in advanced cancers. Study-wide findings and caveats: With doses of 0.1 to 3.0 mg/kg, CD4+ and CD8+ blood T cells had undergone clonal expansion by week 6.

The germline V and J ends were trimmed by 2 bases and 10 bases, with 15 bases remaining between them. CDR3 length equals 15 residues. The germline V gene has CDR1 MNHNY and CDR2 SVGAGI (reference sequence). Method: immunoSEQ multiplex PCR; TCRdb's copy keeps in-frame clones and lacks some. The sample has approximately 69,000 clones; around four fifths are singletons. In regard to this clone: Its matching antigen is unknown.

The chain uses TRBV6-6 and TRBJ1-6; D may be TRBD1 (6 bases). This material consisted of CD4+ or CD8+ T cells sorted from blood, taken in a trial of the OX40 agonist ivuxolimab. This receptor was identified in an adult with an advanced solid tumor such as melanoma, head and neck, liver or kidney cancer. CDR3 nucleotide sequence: TGTGCCAGCAGTTACGGGGAACAGGGAGGGTCACCCCTCCACTTT. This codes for CASSYGEQGGSPLHF.